These T cell receptor beta chains were read from a single sample in a study of cytomegalovirus exposure and HLA in healthy donors. Data came from immunoSEQ multiplex PCR; TCRdb stores just in-frame clones and leaves some out. The table has 280,000 or so clones, around 90% seen once. The sequenced material came from PBMCs. The receptors originated from a young woman in good health and CMV-seronegative. CDR3s include the opening cysteine and the closing phenylalanine or tryptophan. Fields, in order: V gene, CDR3 protein.

V gene: TRBV2
CDR3 protein: CASMWAGNALLAKNIQYF

V gene: TRBV19
CDR3 protein: CASRAQGYGYTF

V gene: TRBV6-1
CDR3 protein: CASQRSGTNYGYTF

V gene: TRBV14
CDR3 protein: CASSQTTYPYEQYF

V gene: TRBV6-1
CDR3 protein: CASSAAVSSYEQYF

V gene: TRBV7-9
CDR3 protein: CASSRGNQPQHF

V gene: TRBV5-4
CDR3 protein: CASSFGTNPYGYTF

V gene: TRBV2
CDR3 protein: CASSGGVIGQGHF

V gene: TRBV2
CDR3 protein: CASSEDGQRTDTQYF

V gene: TRBV7-3
CDR3 protein: CASSLTGHNEQFF

V gene: TRBV9
CDR3 protein: CASSPEPGWSTEAFF

V gene: TRBV6-5
CDR3 protein: CASSPLLANQETQYF

V gene: TRBV2
CDR3 protein: CASSHTLDRDNQPQHF

V gene: TRBV10-1
CDR3 protein: CASRPLRGLHQPQHF

V gene: TRBV27
CDR3 protein: CASSFSFEGTNEKLFF

V gene: TRBV10-3
CDR3 protein: CATSAGGRANYGYTF

V gene: TRBV9
CDR3 protein: CASSVGTGPIDTEAFF

V gene: TRBV10-3
CDR3 protein: CATGRGTSGGEKLYEQYF

V gene: TRBV7-2
CDR3 protein: CASSLAVGGLPEQYF

V gene: TRBV9
CDR3 protein: CASSDKAASPLHF

V gene: TRBV7-7
CDR3 protein: CASSQGGTEQFF

V gene: TRBV2
CDR3 protein: CASSEDRKNIQYF

V gene: TRBV9
CDR3 protein: CASSETGGNNQPQHF

V gene: TRBV27
CDR3 protein: CASSALGLEAFF